This entry features one T cell receptor beta chain sequence. Its cognate antigen is unknown. The repertoire was sequenced with immunoSEQ multiplex PCR; TCRdb's copy has only in-frame clones and lacks some. The data contain more than 15,000 clones, more than 65% of them singletons. This record comes from a study of CD4 T cells in relation to SARS-CoV-2 and coronaviruses. CDR1 and CDR2 (germline): SGHVS, FQNEAQ. The V and J ends lost 6 bases and 2 bases respectively, with 16 bases between them. CDR3 length equals 16 residues. The unexposed donors gave CD4+ T cells in about 2010-2018, prior to COVID-19. The cells were cultured for about 10 days before CD4+ T cells were isolated.

The sequence derives from a human donor in good health. The sequencing sample was made of CD4+ T cells from PBMCs, cultured in vitro. The chain uses TRBV7-8 and TRBJ2-2; D gene ambiguous. CDR3 coding DNA: TGTGCCAGCAGGAGATTGAAACAGTCCAACACCGGGGAGCTGTTTTTT. Translating it yields CASRRLKQSNTGELFF.